These 26 T cell receptor beta chains came from one sample sequenced in a study of spatial heterogeneity in lung cancer. Sample time point: blood at routine non-recurrence follow-up after resection. TCRdb independently ran MiXCR on the 5' RACE reads; one entry per CDR3 protein. The top ten hold around 24% of the sample, which has around 100,000 distinct CDR3 sequences, 10% to 13% seen once. The specimen was PBMCs, collected at follow-up. The receptors derive from a female donor with early-stage non-small cell lung cancer.

This clonotype occurred a few times. The gene calls are TRBV7-6 and TRBJ2-5, with 9 bases fitting TRBD2. Germline loops: CDR1 SGHVS, CDR2 FNYEAQ. With 5 bases clipped from V and 4 bases from J, the junction kept 8 bases outside the gene matches. The CDR3 loop spans 15 amino acids. CDR3 in DNA: TGTGCCAGCAGCCTTATAGCGGGAGTGCTAGAGACCCAGTACTTC. It codes for CASSLIAGVLETQYF.

The sample holds many counts of this clonotype. The genes are TRBV19 and TRBJ1-4; 11 nucleotides align to TRBD1. Germline V gives CDR1 LNHDA, CDR2 SQIVND (reference sequence). After removal of 3 bases from V and 7 bases from J, the junction contained 4 bases not matched to a gene. This CDR3 has 15 residues. The DNA of the CDR3 is TGTGCCAGTAGTATCAGGACAGGGGGCGGTGAAAAACTGTTTTTT. The encoded protein is CASSIRTGGGEKLFF.

This clonotype was seen at least ten times. This chain uses TRBV3-1 with TRBJ2-2, with TRBD1 matching 8 bases. Germline CDR1 reads LGHDT; CDR2 reads YNNKEL (reference sequence). The V and J ends lost 1 base and 3 bases, in that order; junction bases with no gene match: 7. The CDR3 contains 17 residues. CDR3 sequence reads: CASSQVKRTGHTGELFF. CDR3 coding DNA: TGTGCCAGCAGCCAAGTGAAGAGGACAGGGCACACCGGGGAGCTGTTTTTT.

V and J are TRBV7-2 and TRBJ2-3; 8 nucleotides agree with TRBD1. V was pared by 5 bases and J by 5 bases, with 12 bases of the junction left unmatched. This CDR3 is 16 amino acids long. The V gene's germline CDR1 is SGHTA and CDR2 FQGNSA. CDR3 residues: CASSPRQGSSKDTQYF. CDR3 coding DNA: TGTGCCAGCAGCCCGCGACAGGGGTCCTCAAAAGATACGCAGTATTTT.

This clonotype has a handful of counts. This chain's CDR3 is CASSLQGMQEKLFF. CDR3 DNA: TGTGCCAGCAGCTTACAGGGCATGCAGGAAAAACTGTTTTTT. The chain recombines TRBV12-3 or TRBV12-4 with TRBJ1-4; the D gene is possibly TRBD1 (6 bases). The V gene lost 6 bases and the J gene lost 8 bases, with 16 bases spanning the gap. The CDR3 consists of 14 residues.

This clonotype appeared a single time. This sequence joins TRBV15 and TRBJ2-2; weak D call: TRBD2 (5 bases). This CDR3 has 16 amino acids. Germline CDR1 reads LNHNV; CDR2 reads YYDKDF (reference sequence). The ends were cut back, 2 bases at V and 5 bases at J, with 15 bases in the middle. CDR3 nucleotides: TGTGCCACCAGCAGACACGGGGTAGGGAAGACCGGGGAGCTGTTTTTT. Translation gives CATSRHGVGKTGELFF.

This clonotype was seen only a few times. This chain joins TRBV30 and TRBJ2-5, with 10 bases aligning to TRBD2. Germline loops: CDR1 GTSNPN, CDR2 SVGIG (reference sequence). This CDR3 has 14 amino acids. The trim removed 4 bases at V and 4 bases at J, leaving 6 bases unmatched. The CDR3, as DNA: TGTGCCTGGACTCTAGCGGGAGCAGGAGAGACCCAGTACTTC. Translated: CAWTLAGAGETQYF.

This chain connects TRBV7-9 to TRBJ1-5, with a possible D match to TRBD1 (6 bases). Trimming removed 5 bases at V and 3 bases at J, with 17 bases between. CDR3 length: 16 residues. CDR1 is SEHNR, CDR2 FQNEAQ, per germline (reference sequence). The chain's CDR3 is CASSPNTGIFNQPQHF. The CDR3 DNA reads TGTGCCAGCAGCCCTAATACAGGGATCTTCAATCAGCCCCAGCATTTT.

The chain uses TRBV7-3 and TRBJ1-5; TRBD1 is a possible D gene (5 bases). Looked up from germline, CDR1 is SGHTA and CDR2 is FQGTGA. Trimming removed 0 bases at V and 0 bases at J, with 6 bases between. CDR3 length equals 15 residues. The chain's CDR3 is CASSLTGASNQPQHF. In nucleotides, the CDR3 is TGTGCCAGCAGCTTAACCGGGGCTAGCAATCAGCCCCAGCATTTT.

Only a few counts were recorded for this clonotype. The V call is TRBV7-8, the J call TRBJ2-7; TRBD2 matches at 8 bases. CDR3 length: 15 residues. The V and J ends lost 1 base and 4 bases, in that order; junction bases with no gene match: 6. Germline V gene lookup returns CDR1 SGHVS and CDR2 FQNEAQ. CDR3 protein: CASSLGGTSPYEQYV. The CDR3 coding sequence is TGTGCCAGCAGCTTAGGGGGGACTAGTCCGTACGAGCAGTACGTC.

This clonotype has more than one count but fewer than ten. The chain employs TRBV3-1 and TRBJ2-3; tentatively, D is TRBD2 (5 bases). CDR1 is LGHDT, CDR2 YNNKEL, per germline (reference sequence). The CDR3 totals 15 residues. Trimming removed 4 bases from V and 2 bases from J, with 13 bases in between. CDR3 coding DNA: TGTGCCAGCAGCCTAACACGGGAATTCACAGATACGCAGTATTTT. It yields the protein CASSLTREFTDTQYF.

The chain carries TRBV5-6 and TRBJ2-2; D is possibly TRBD1 (5 bases). This CDR3 region has 13 residues. Trimming shortened V by 1 base and J by 6 bases, and 7 bases separated the two germline ends. Germline CDR1 reads SGHDT; CDR2 reads YYEEEE. The CDR3 nucleotides are TGTGCCAGCAGCTTGATGGGGCCCGGGGAGCTGTTTTTT. Its protein is CASSLMGPGELFF.

This clonotype was seen repeatedly, ten times or more. V and J are TRBV29-1 and TRBJ2-2, with 12 bases aligning to TRBD2. The CDR3 covers 16 residues. Germline assignment: CDR1 SQVTM and CDR2 ANQGSEA. J was trimmed by 7 bases and V by 3 bases; bases with no gene match: 9. The CDR3 nucleotides read TGCAGCGTTGAGGGACTAGCGGGCGTTTTAGGCGGGGAGCTGTTTTTT. Translated, it gives CSVEGLAGVLGGELFF.

This clonotype was detected ten times or more. J is TRBJ2-1 and V is TRBV6-2 or TRBV6-3; 12 bases match TRBD2. This CDR3 has 15 residues. The germline V gene has CDR1 MNHEY and CDR2 SVGEGT. The V gene end was trimmed by 6 bases and the J gene end by 8 bases; junction bases not matched to a gene: 8. The CDR3 coding sequence is TGTGCCAGCAGACCCCTAGCGGGAGGGAGGCATGAGCAGTTCTTC. It yields the protein CASRPLAGGRHEQFF.

The chain combines TRBV7-2 with TRBJ2-1, with D unresolved. Per germline, CDR1 SGHTA and CDR2 FQGNSA. The CDR3 is 14 amino acids. Trimming shortened V by 4 bases and J by 6 bases, and 13 bases separated the two germline ends. CDR3 amino acids: CASSSQLGGNEQFF. CDR3 nucleotides: TGTGCCAGCAGCTCACAATTAGGCGGCAATGAGCAGTTCTTC.

The chain carries TRBV4-2 and TRBJ2-7; D perhaps matches TRBD1 (6 bases). The germline gives CDR1 LGHNA, CDR2 YNFKEQ. V was cut by 0 bases and J by 3 bases, with 6 bases left in between. CDR3 length: 13 residues. The CDR3 sequence: CASSQEGGYEQYF. CDR3 sequence (DNA): TGTGCCAGCAGCCAAGAAGGGGGCTACGAGCAGTACTTC.

A few counts support this clonotype. The rearrangement links TRBV28 to TRBJ2-1; D tentatively fits TRBD1 or TRBD2 (6 bases each). The CDR3 length is 13 residues. Trimming took 7 bases from V and 2 from J, leaving 9 bases between them. The germline V gene has CDR1 MDHEN and CDR2 SYDVKM. CDR3 loop: CASKGGPYNEQFF. The CDR3 DNA reads as TGTGCCAGCAAGGGGGGACCCTACAATGAGCAGTTCTTC. The complete variable domain, with remaining parts taken from reference TRBV28 and TRBJ2-1, reads DVKVTQSSRYLVKRTGEKVFLECVQDMDHENMFWYRQDPGLGLRLIYFSYDVKMKEKGDIPEGYSVSREKKERFSLILESASTNQTSMYLCASKGGPYNEQFFGPGTRLTVL.

This clonotype has at least ten counts. This chain links TRBV24-1 with TRBJ2-3; 12 bases line up with TRBD2. Germline V gene sequence: CDR1 KGHDR, CDR2 SFDVKD. V trimming: 4 bases; J trimming: 5 bases; junction bases outside the gene matches: 15. This CDR3 region has 19 residues. CDR3 sequence reads: CATSERFRLAGDRRDTQYF. The CDR3 coding sequence is TGTGCCACCAGTGAGAGATTTAGACTAGCGGGAGATAGGCGAGATACGCAGTATTTT.

This clonotype showed up just a few times. The rearrangement links TRBV27 to TRBJ1-5; TRBD1 matches at 7 bases. Losses at the gene ends were 6 bases for V and 3 bases for J; bases not matched to a gene: 2. CDR1 MNHEY and CDR2 SMNVEV come from the germline V gene (reference sequence). This CDR3 has 13 amino acids. The CDR3 is CASRRGPNQPQHF. DNA for the CDR3: TGTGCCAGCAGGAGGGGGCCCAATCAGCCCCAGCATTTT.

This clonotype was counted only a few times. V gene TRBV11-3 combines with J gene TRBJ2-1; D might be TRBD2 (5 bases). Per germline, CDR1 SGHNT and CDR2 YENEEA. CDR3 size: 11 residues. Trimming took off 7 bases at V and 8 bases at J, with 9 bases between the two ends. The CDR3 is CASTWRDEQFF. The CDR3 DNA follows: TGTGCCAGCACCTGGCGGGATGAGCAGTTCTTC.

This clonotype turned up a few times. This chain connects TRBV20-1 to TRBJ1-5; D is undetermined. Germline V CDR1 and CDR2: DFQATT, SNEGSKA (reference sequence). This CDR3 comprises 13 residues. V dropped 3 bases and J dropped 4 bases, with 10 bases sitting between them. The CDR3 DNA follows: TGCAGTGCTAGCAACGGTCAAAATCAGCCCCAGCATTTT. Protein: CSASNGQNQPQHF.

This clonotype has just a few counts. This sequence joins TRBV7-9 and TRBJ2-3; TRBD1 is a possible D gene (6 bases). V lost 5 bases and J lost 2, with 11 bases in between. This CDR3 has 14 amino acids. CDR1 is SEHNR and CDR2 is FQNEAQ in the germline V gene (reference sequence). The CDR3 DNA reads TGTGCCAGCAGCATAGACAGGACCACAGATACGCAGTATTTT. It encodes CASSIDRTTDTQYF.

This rearrangement joins TRBV19 to TRBJ1-1; D perhaps matches TRBD1 (6 bases). CDR3 length: 12 residues. The V end lost 5 bases, the J end lost 11 bases, and 15 bases lay between the germline ends. Germline CDR1 is LNHDA and CDR2 is SQIVND (reference sequence). Here the CDR3 DNA reads TGTGCCAGTAGTGCCCTTGGGGGCCTGGCTTTCTTT. Translated: CASSALGGLAFF.

The chain links TRBV6-5 to TRBJ1-5; the D gene is possibly TRBD1 (5 bases). This CDR3 has 16 residues. Trimming stripped 6 bases from V and 2 bases from J, with 17 bases between. Per germline, CDR1 MNHEY and CDR2 SVGAGI. CDR3 coding DNA: TGTGCCAGCAGACCACTCCAATCGGGGGGCAATCAGCCCCAGCATTTT. It encodes CASRPLQSGGNQPQHF.

This clonotype was observed at least ten times. The chain recombines TRBV19 with TRBJ2-3; 11 nucleotides agree with TRBD2. Trimming at V came to 3 bases and at J to 5 bases, leaving 1 base not matched to a gene. Germline loops: CDR1 LNHDA, CDR2 SQIVND (reference sequence). This CDR3 comprises 14 residues. The CDR3 protein is CASSIGLAGDTQYF. In DNA, the CDR3 is TGTGCCAGTAGTATCGGACTAGCGGGAGATACGCAGTATTTT.

This clonotype was recorded at least ten times. This rearrangement joins TRBV7-2 to TRBJ2-1; 8 bases agree with TRBD2. V dropped 4 bases and J dropped 2; count of bases not matched to a gene: 4. Germline lookup yields CDR1 SGHTA and CDR2 FQGNSA. The CDR3 is made up of 15 amino acids. The CDR3 spells CASSSTSGTYNEQFF. CDR3 bases: TGTGCCAGCAGCTCCACTAGCGGAACCTACAATGAGCAGTTCTTC.